A single sample is the source of the 9 T cell receptor beta chains below, sequenced in a study of T cell repertoires in cytomegalovirus infection. Each CDR3 protein gets one entry after TCRdb re-called the reads with MiXCR. The profile shows around 740,000 distinct CDR3 sequences, 35% to 45% of them singletons. The sequencing sample was made of PBMCs. The receptor source for this set is a human donor in good health (CMV status not recorded). Some clones in this sample may be carry-over from other donors' samples.

The chain recombines TRBV7-4 with TRBJ1-2; no clear D gene. Trimming left V 5 bases short and J 4 bases short, with 11 bases between. CDR1 is SGHVT and CDR2 is SQSDAQ in the germline V gene. The CDR3 length is 13 residues. CDR3: CASSPQEFYGYTF. The CDR3 nucleotides read TGTGCCAGCAGCCCGCAGGAATTCTATGGCTACACCTTC.

A few counts support this clonotype. The chain employs TRBV10-3 and TRBJ1-1; D may be TRBD1 (5 bases). The V end lost 6 bases, the J end lost 1 base, and 15 bases lay between the germline ends. This CDR3 contains 15 residues. Germline V gene data show CDR1 as ENHRY and CDR2 as SYGVKD. The CDR3 sequence is CAISQGRVGNTEAFF. The CDR3 DNA reads as TGTGCCATCAGCCAGGGACGGGTGGGGAACACTGAAGCTTTCTTT.

This clonotype was seen more than once but under ten times. The rearrangement links TRBV3-1 to TRBJ1-2; unclear D gene. Deletions cut 0 bases from V and 5 bases from J, with 10 bases between. The CDR3 has 14 amino acids. Germline CDR1 is LGHDT and CDR2 is YNNKEL (reference sequence). The CDR3 loop reads CASSQDTNRYGYTF. The CDR3 DNA reads as TGTGCCAGCAGCCAAGATACGAACAGATATGGCTACACCTTC.

The J gene is TRBJ2-3, the V gene TRBV19; tentatively, D is TRBD2 (5 bases). Germline V gene lookup returns CDR1 LNHDA and CDR2 SQIVND (reference sequence). The CDR3 extends over 16 amino acids. Trimming left V 6 bases short and J 2 bases short, with 18 bases between. CDR3 amino acids: CASSNFLTGLTDTQYF. CDR3 coding DNA: TGTGCCAGTAGCAACTTCCTGACTGGACTCACAGATACGCAGTATTTT.

The chain recombines TRBV5-6 with TRBJ1-5; the match to TRBD1 covers 8 bases. The CDR3 consists of 14 residues. After removal of 4 bases from V and 10 bases from J, the junction contained 10 bases not matched to a gene. Germline CDR1 and CDR2: SGHDT and YYEEEE. The DNA of the CDR3 is TGTGCCAGCAGCGGACAGGGTATGGGTCATCCCCAGCATTTT. Translating gives CASSGQGMGHPQHF.

Comment on this clonotype: A read error may explain this, as a much larger clone is one base away. This chain uses TRBV11-2 with TRBJ1-6, with unresolved D. Germline V CDR1 and CDR2: SGHAT, FQNNGV. This CDR3 is 13 amino acids long. DNA of the CDR3: TGTTCCAGCAGCTTAGGAAGTAATTCACCCCTCCACTTT. Its translation is CSSSLGSNSPLHF. The full variable domain, with the rest looked up from reference TRBV11-2 and TRBJ1-6, is EAGVAQSPRYKIIEKRQSVAFWCNPISGHATLYWYQQILGQGPKLLIQFQNNGVVDDSQLPKDRFSAERLKGVDSTLKIQPAKLEDSAVYLCSSSLGSNSPLHFGNGTRLTVT.

This clonotype was picked up many times. The chain uses TRBV7-6 and TRBJ1-4; the D is unclear. The CDR3 sequence is 14 residues long. Germline-derived CDR1 and CDR2 are SGHVS and FNYEAQ. V was clipped by 1 base and J by 3 bases, with 6 bases between them. The DNA of the CDR3 is TGTGCCAGCAGCTTAGACCCAGCTAATGAAAAACTGTTTTTT. Translating gives CASSLDPANEKLFF.

This clonotype was counted between two and nine times. V and J are TRBV6-1 and TRBJ2-2; D is uncertain. The germline gives CDR1 MNHNS, CDR2 SASEGT. V shed 2 bases and J shed 4 bases, with 8 bases lying between them. The CDR3 consists of 14 residues. CDR3 loop: CASSEQAGTGELFF. The DNA for the CDR3 is TGTGCCAGCAGTGAACAGGCCGGCACCGGGGAGCTGTTTTTT.

This chain links TRBV20-1 with TRBJ1-2; no firm D call. The length of the CDR3 is 14 residues. The V and J ends lost 3 bases and 4 bases respectively, with 15 bases between them. Germline CDR1 reads DFQATT; CDR2 reads SNEGSKA (reference sequence). CDR3: CSARGSPGSYGYTF. The CDR3 DNA reads as TGCAGTGCTAGGGGGTCCCCCGGGAGCTATGGCTACACCTTC.